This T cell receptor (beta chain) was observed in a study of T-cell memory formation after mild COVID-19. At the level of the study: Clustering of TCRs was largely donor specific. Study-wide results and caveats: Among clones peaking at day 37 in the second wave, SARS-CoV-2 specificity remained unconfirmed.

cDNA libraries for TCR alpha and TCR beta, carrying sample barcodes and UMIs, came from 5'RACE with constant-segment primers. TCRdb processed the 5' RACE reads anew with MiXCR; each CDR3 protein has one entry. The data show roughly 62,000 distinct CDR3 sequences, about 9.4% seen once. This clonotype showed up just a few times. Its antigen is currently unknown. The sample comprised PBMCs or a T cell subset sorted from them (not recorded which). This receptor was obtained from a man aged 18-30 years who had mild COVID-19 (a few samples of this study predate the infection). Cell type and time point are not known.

The CDR3 here is CASSLEFTANSPLHF. In DNA form, the CDR3 reads TGTGCCAGCAGCTTAGAGTTCACAGCCAATTCACCCCTCCACTTT. This rearrangement joins TRBV7-2 to TRBJ1-6; D is unclear. The CDR3 consists of 15 residues. The V gene's germline CDR1 is SGHTA and CDR2 FQGNSA. V was pared by 1 base and J by 7 bases, with 11 bases between.